This T cell receptor (beta chain) comes out of a study of beta chain features in type 1 diabetes. Whole-study results and caveats: In the patient group, naive, central memory and Treg TCRB repertoires seemed more alike than in the healthy donor group. The study found moderately but significantly shorter TCRB CDR3s in all four CD4+ subsets of Type 1 diabetes patients.

This clone turned up a few times. The antigen is unknown. Other DNA variants within this sample encode the same CDR3. Sorting based on CD45RO/CCR7/CD25/CD127/CD95/CD27 separated CD4+ naive, central memory, regulatory and stem cell-like memory cells. Purity (above 95%) was reached by all sorted populations. Germline V gives CDR1 SGHRS, CDR2 YFSETQ. The CDR3 runs to 15 residues. The trim removed 4 bases at V and 0 bases at J, leaving 3 bases unmatched. Sequenced material consisted of expressed TCRB transcripts (all of the isolated RNA was reverse transcribed). Some clones are missing from TCRdb's copy, which holds only in-frame ones; the method was immunoSEQ multiplex PCR. The sample lists hundreds of thousands of clones, 14% occurring once.

The TCR comes from a man younger than 45 with type 1 diabetes. J is TRBJ2-2 and V is TRBV5-1, with 7 bases lining up with TRBD1. Sequencing was performed on naive CD4+ T cells from blood. The CDR3 region is CASSPGTANTGELFF. The CDR3 DNA reads as TGCGCCAGCAGCCCCGGGACAGCGAACACCGGGGAGCTGTTTTTT.